Listed below are T cell receptor beta chains from one sample, sequenced in a study of cytomegalovirus exposure and HLA in healthy donors. Assay used: immunoSEQ multiplex PCR; TCRdb lists only in-frame clones, some missing. The data show some 140,000 clones, with 85% to 90% seen just once and 4% to 6.5% held by the top ten. Sequenced sample: PBMCs. The receptor set was obtained from a woman aged 30 to 39 in good health and CMV-seronegative. Each CDR3 is given with its conserved first and last residue. A D gene is named only where the DNA matches it firmly. A clone size is listed for some rows: how often the clone was seen (once, few, many), or a class if it is expanded.

J gene: TRBJ2-7
clone size: NA
V gene: TRBV18
D gene: NA
CDR3 DNA: TGTGCCAGCTCACTAGGGACACTACTCTACGAGCAGTACTTC
CDR3 protein: CASSLGTLLYEQYF

J gene: TRBJ1-1
clone size: NA
V gene: TRBV4-3
D gene: TRBD1
CDR3 DNA: TGCGCCAGCAGCCAAACCCCACAGGGGTGGAACACTGAAGCTTTCTTT
CDR3 protein: CASSQTPQGWNTEAFF

J gene: TRBJ2-7
clone size: few
V gene: TRBV2
D gene: NA
CDR3 DNA: TGTGCCAGCAGTGCCTATATCGCGTACGAGCAGTACTTC
CDR3 protein: CASSAYIAYEQYF

J gene: TRBJ2-3
clone size: NA
V gene: TRBV4-1
D gene: TRBD2
CDR3 DNA: TGCGCCAGCAGCGGGACTAATTGGGATACGCAGTATTTT
CDR3 protein: CASSGTNWDTQYF

J gene: TRBJ2-3
clone size: NA
V gene: TRBV6-5
D gene: NA
CDR3 DNA: TGTGCCAGCAGTTACCTTAAGGGGGATACGCAGTATTTT
CDR3 protein: CASSYLKGDTQYF

J gene: TRBJ1-2
clone size: NA
V gene: TRBV19
D gene: NA
CDR3 DNA: TGTGCCAGTAAATTCTACTTATCTAACTATGGCTACACCTTC
CDR3 protein: CASKFYLSNYGYTF

J gene: TRBJ2-7
clone size: NA
V gene: TRBV6-5
D gene: TRBD1
CDR3 DNA: TGTGCCAGCAGTTATGAAACAGGGGGCTACGAGCAGTACTTC
CDR3 protein: CASSYETGGYEQYF

J gene: TRBJ2-5
clone size: NA
V gene: TRBV28
D gene: TRBD2
CDR3 DNA: TGTGCCAGCATCGCGGGGGGGCGAGAGACCCAGTACTTC
CDR3 protein: CASIAGGRETQYF

J gene: TRBJ2-6
clone size: NA
V gene: TRBV2
D gene: NA
CDR3 DNA: TGTGCCAGCATTCATGCCACAGGGTCTGGGGCCAACGTCCTGACTTTC
CDR3 protein: CASIHATGSGANVLTF

J gene: TRBJ1-1
clone size: NA
V gene: TRBV28
D gene: TRBD1
CDR3 DNA: TGTGCCAGCAGTCCCCCGGGGACAGGGGCTTATGGGGCTTTCTTT
CDR3 protein: CASSPPGTGAYGAFF

J gene: TRBJ2-3
clone size: few
V gene: TRBV28
D gene: TRBD2
CDR3 DNA: TGTGCCAGCAGTACCCCCGATCCGGCTAGCGGGGGGATCTCAGATACGCAGTATTTT
CDR3 protein: CASSTPDPASGGISDTQYF

J gene: TRBJ2-3
clone size: NA
V gene: TRBV9
D gene: TRBD2
CDR3 DNA: TGTGCCAGCAGCCCCTCGGGACTAAGCACAGATACGCAGTATTTT
CDR3 protein: CASSPSGLSTDTQYF

J gene: TRBJ2-7
clone size: NA
V gene: TRBV9
D gene: NA
CDR3 DNA: TGTGCCAGCAGCGCCCGATCGGGCTACGAGCAGTACTTC
CDR3 protein: CASSARSGYEQYF

J gene: TRBJ2-7
clone size: once
V gene: TRBV7-9
D gene: NA
CDR3 DNA: TGTGCCAGCAGCTTATACCAGGGCGGTTACGAGCAGTACTTC
CDR3 protein: CASSLYQGGYEQYF

J gene: TRBJ1-2
clone size: NA
V gene: TRBV5-8
D gene: NA
CDR3 DNA: TGTGCCAGCAGCTTGGGCAGGGGCCGCTATGGCTACACCTTC
CDR3 protein: CASSLGRGRYGYTF

J gene: TRBJ1-2
clone size: NA
V gene: TRBV19
D gene: TRBD1
CDR3 DNA: TGTGCCAGTAGTATAGACGGGACAGGGACTTCTGTTAGCGGCTACACCTTC
CDR3 protein: CASSIDGTGTSVSGYTF

J gene: TRBJ1-1
clone size: NA
V gene: TRBV18
D gene: TRBD1
CDR3 DNA: TGTGCCAGCTCAGGAACAGGGGGCGCCGGGGGTACTGAAGCTTTCTTT
CDR3 protein: CASSGTGGAGGTEAFF

J gene: TRBJ2-3
clone size: NA
V gene: TRBV7-9
D gene: NA
CDR3 DNA: TGTGCCAGCACAAGAGGCGGAGCTAGCACAGATACGCAGTATTTT
CDR3 protein: CASTRGGASTDTQYF

J gene: TRBJ1-4
clone size: NA
V gene: TRBV10-3
D gene: TRBD1
CDR3 DNA: TGTGCCATCAGAGGGGGGACAGGGGGCGCAGACGGTGAAAAACTGTTTTTT
CDR3 protein: CAIRGGTGGADGEKLFF

J gene: TRBJ2-7
clone size: NA
V gene: TRBV7-2
D gene: TRBD1
CDR3 DNA: TGTGCCAGCAGCTTGTGGACAGGCGACTACGAGCAGTACTTC
CDR3 protein: CASSLWTGDYEQYF

J gene: TRBJ1-1
clone size: NA
V gene: TRBV19
D gene: TRBD1
CDR3 DNA: TGTGCCAGTAGTATAGGGGGACAGAGATACACTGAAGCTTTCTTT
CDR3 protein: CASSIGGQRYTEAFF

J gene: TRBJ1-1
clone size: NA
V gene: TRBV5-6
D gene: NA
CDR3 DNA: TGTGCCAGCAGCTCTCAAAGGACAGTAATTGAAGCTTTCTTT
CDR3 protein: CASSSQRTVIEAFF

J gene: TRBJ1-2
clone size: once
V gene: TRBV5-4
D gene: NA
CDR3 DNA: TGTGCCAGCAGCTCTAAATCGAGACAGAATAACTATGGCTACACCTTC
CDR3 protein: CASSSKSRQNNYGYTF

J gene: TRBJ1-1
clone size: few
V gene: TRBV7-9
D gene: NA
CDR3 DNA: TGTGCCAGCAGCTTAGCTCGGGTCATGAACACTGAAGCTTTCTTT
CDR3 protein: CASSLARVMNTEAFF

J gene: TRBJ2-1
clone size: NA
V gene: TRBV28
D gene: NA
CDR3 DNA: TGTGCCAGTTTTTTGCAGGGGAGCAATGAGCAGTTCTTC
CDR3 protein: CASFLQGSNEQFF

J gene: TRBJ1-5
clone size: NA
V gene: TRBV19
D gene: TRBD1
CDR3 DNA: TGTGCCAGTAGTGACCTACAGGGGGCGAAGGGCAATCAGCCCCAGCATTTT
CDR3 protein: CASSDLQGAKGNQPQHF

J gene: TRBJ1-2
clone size: NA
V gene: TRBV18
D gene: TRBD1
CDR3 DNA: TGTGCCAGCTCAGGGACAGATTATGGCTACACCTTC
CDR3 protein: CASSGTDYGYTF

J gene: TRBJ1-3
clone size: NA
V gene: TRBV5-8
D gene: NA
CDR3 DNA: TGTGCCAGCAGCTTGAGGGGGGGCGAAGTACACTCTGGAAACACCATATATTTT
CDR3 protein: CASSLRGGEVHSGNTIYF

J gene: TRBJ2-2
clone size: NA
V gene: TRBV5-5
D gene: TRBD2
CDR3 DNA: TGTGCCAGCAGCTTTTTAGCGGGAGGGCCTCACACCGGGGAGCTGTTTTTT
CDR3 protein: CASSFLAGGPHTGELFF

J gene: TRBJ2-1
clone size: once
V gene: TRBV11-1
D gene: TRBD2
CDR3 DNA: TGTGCCAGCAGCCCTCGACTAGCGGGCTCCTACAATGAGCAGTTCTTC
CDR3 protein: CASSPRLAGSYNEQFF

J gene: TRBJ1-6
clone size: NA
V gene: TRBV6-6
D gene: TRBD1
CDR3 DNA: TGTGCCAGCAGGCGGGACAGCTCCTATAATTCACCCCTCCACTTT
CDR3 protein: CASRRDSSYNSPLHF

J gene: TRBJ2-5
clone size: NA
V gene: TRBV20-1
D gene: NA
CDR3 DNA: TGCAGTGACAGCCGAGAGACCCAGTACTTC
CDR3 protein: CSDSRETQYF

J gene: TRBJ2-1
clone size: once
V gene: TRBV25-1
D gene: TRBD1
CDR3 DNA: TGTGCCAGCAGTGACCCCGGTTCCAGGGGGCGGAGGAATGAGCAGTTCTTC
CDR3 protein: CASSDPGSRGRRNEQFF

J gene: TRBJ2-1
clone size: once
V gene: TRBV7-2
D gene: NA
CDR3 DNA: TGTGCCAGCAGCTTAGATATCTATGAGCAGTTCTTC
CDR3 protein: CASSLDIYEQFF

J gene: TRBJ1-3
clone size: NA
V gene: TRBV15
D gene: NA
CDR3 DNA: TGTGCCACCAGCCCTCGGTCCGGGACACCCTCTGGAAACACCATATATTTT
CDR3 protein: CATSPRSGTPSGNTIYF

J gene: TRBJ1-4
clone size: NA
V gene: TRBV7-9
D gene: NA
CDR3 DNA: TGTGCCAGCAGCGTCAGCGCGAGGGCAACTAATGAAAAACTGTTTTTT
CDR3 protein: CASSVSARATNEKLFF